This TCR beta chain was captured by sequencing in a study of T cell clonality in common variable immunodeficiency (dated by TCRdb to the mid-2010s). Most CVID patients and most healthy controls were of Caucasian heritage. Heparinized peripheral whole blood samples of roughly 5 to 8 ml were obtained from each donor. Genomic DNA from adults with common variable immune deficiency (CVID) and from healthy adult controls was used to sequence TCRbeta CDR3 repertoires. There were about 22 healthy adult volunteers in the control group (approximately 12 female and about ten male), ranging in age from about 20 to 75 years, with a mean age of about 32. Diluted blood was density-centrifuged over Hypaque 1077 or Ficoll-Paque to isolate peripheral blood mononuclear cells. Genomic DNA was obtained from unsorted mononuclear cells using either Qiagen column purification or a centrifugation-based method. Equivalent amounts of genomic DNA from CVID and control samples were used as sequencing input. For every sample, a 60 bp segment covering the rearranged TCRbeta CDR3 region was amplified and then sequenced. The immunoSEQ assay, a bias-corrected multiplex PCR combined with high-throughput sequencing, was used for TCRbeta amplification. The authors processed their data as follows. Each unique nucleotide sequence was treated as a clone and annotated with V, D and J genes, copy number and frequency. Sequences were labeled productive if in frame, and non-productive if out of frame or containing stop codons. As previously described, Shannon's entropy was used to calculate clonality. The predicted amino acid sequences of productive clones were used to derive mean CDR3 Kyte-Doolittle hydropathy. Using the R hclust function, scaled V gene usage was clustered hierarchically with Manhattan distance and complete linkage. Sharing of clones by CDR3 amino acid sequence was evaluated through resampling of 12 repertoires per group over 100 rounds. The repertoires were searched for 70 published EBV-specific TCRbeta sequences and some 250 published CMV-specific TCRbeta sequences. After two CVID samples that produced fewer than 10,000 sequences were dropped from the analysis, around 41 CVID repertoires remained. TCRdb stores this immuneACCESS table with in-frame sequences only. Part of the clones is absent; in the studies checked, under half of the shortfall reflects unresolved V genes, and no reason is known for the rest. Clone size and the V and J calls come from that table; the DNA yielded D and trimming. Here the sample lists fewer than 70,000 clones, none seen once only. Together, the top ten hold about 1.5% of the sample.

This clone appeared many times. Its antigen remains unidentified. The read stops 3 residues short of the end of the CDR3; the missing end is completed from the germline J gene. What the authors observed across the whole study: CVID TCRbeta sequences reportedly showed fewer deletions and N-nucleotide insertions and lacked highly modified clones with 13 or more V deletions. Fewer TCRbeta clones were shared among CVID subjects than among healthy controls (p < 0.0001). Patient heterogeneity within the CVID cohort put limits on correlating repertoire features with clinical complications. Despite equal DNA input, controls averaged roughly 80,000 unique sequences per sample versus roughly 30,000 in CVID samples. The authors noted that sequencing repertoires of T cell subpopulations would be needed to clarify what caused the increased clonality in CVID. TCRbeta clonality was higher in CVID subjects than in healthy controls (t-test p = 0.018), and the increase was most characteristic of about a third of subjects.

V ends up 4 bases short and J 2 bases short, with an unmatched junction base count of 4. The CDR3 covers 14 residues, taking in both the cysteine and the phenylalanine. Shown are 33 bases from within the CDR3, in frame from base 1. Per the germline V gene (reference sequence), SGHNT is the CDR1 and YYREEE is the CDR2. Recombination linked TRBV5-4 to TRBJ2-7, and 9 bases in between align with TRBD2. Sequencing used peripheral blood mononuclear cells. This sequence originates from a person aged 18-69 years in good health. For the CDR3, the sequence is CASSPSSGAYEQYF. CDR3 DNA (partial): TGTGCCAGCAGCCCCTCTAGCGGGGCCTACGAG.